These 14 T cell receptor beta chains came from one sample sequenced in a study of T cell repertoires and HLA-DP antigens. Antigens for these TCRs are unknown. Libraries were prepared by immunoSEQ multiplex PCR; TCRdb keeps only in-frame clonotypes and omits some of them. The sample contains fewer than 75,000 clones, just under 80% of which appear only once. Source material: CD4+ T cells from PBMCs. Source of these receptors: a man aged 55 to 70 in good health and CMV-seronegative.

CDR3 coding DNA: TGTGCCAGCAGCTTAGCTACTAGCGGGGTTAGCACAGATACGCAGTATTTT. As protein: CASSLATSGVSTDTQYF. The chain uses TRBV7-6 and TRBJ2-3; TRBD2 aligns across 10 bases. V dropped 0 bases and J dropped 0; count of bases not matched to a gene: 3. The CDR3 loop spans 17 amino acids. Germline V gives CDR1 SGHVS, CDR2 FNYEAQ.

V is TRBV21-1 and J is TRBJ1-3; the D call TRBD1 from the table was never checked on the DNA. TRBV21-1 is designated a pseudogene. The CDR3 sequence is 18 residues long. The CDR3 protein is CASSGGNQQGMAGNTIYF. CDR3 nucleotide sequence: TGTGCCAGCAGCGGGGGAAACCAACAGGGGATGGCTGGAAACACCATATATTTT.

This chain joins TRBV11-2 and TRBJ2-3, with 10 positions matching TRBD2. The germline CDR1 and CDR2 sequences are SGHAT and FQNNGV. Losses at the gene ends were 3 bases for V and 6 bases for J; bases not matched to a gene: 6. This CDR3 region has 15 residues. CDR3 protein: CASSFLAGGQDTQYF. CDR3 bases: TGTGCCAGCAGCTTCTTAGCGGGGGGCCAGGATACGCAGTATTTT. Supplemented by reference TRBV11-2 and TRBJ2-3, the full variable domain reads EAGVAQSPRYKIIEKRQSVAFWCNPISGHATLYWYQQILGQGPKLLIQFQNNGVVDDSQLPKDRFSAERLKGVDSTLKIQPAKLEDSAVYLCASSFLAGGQDTQYFGPGTRLTVL.

DNA of the CDR3: TGTGCCAGTAGTATCTCCCGGGGAAGCTCCTACGAGCAGTACTTC. It codes for CASSISRGSSYEQYF. The rearrangement joins TRBV19 to TRBJ2-7; TRBD2 might be the D (5 bases). V lost 3 bases, J lost 0 bases, and 12 bases lay in between. Germline CDR1 LNHDA, CDR2 SQIVND (reference sequence). The CDR3 loop spans 15 amino acids.

The gene calls are TRBV6-1 and TRBJ1-2, with D perhaps matching TRBD1 (5 bases). The CDR3 runs to 14 residues. V was trimmed by 1 base and J by 4 bases, leaving 10 bases between them. Germline V CDR1 and CDR2: MNHNS, SASEGT. The CDR3 nucleotides read TGTGCCAGCAGTGAAGGGGGCGGGGGCTATGGCTACACCTTC. It translates to CASSEGGGGYGYTF.

V is TRBV6-5 and J is TRBJ1-2, with a tentative D call TRBD1 (6 bases). CDR1 is MNHEY, CDR2 SVGAGI, per germline. Trimming left V 10 bases short and J 1 base short, with 16 bases between. The CDR3 is 14 amino acids. The CDR3: CATIGTPFNYGYTF. The CDR3 region has the DNA TGTGCCACCATCGGGACACCATTTAACTATGGCTACACCTTC.

The rearrangement joins TRBV5-1 to TRBJ1-1, with D perhaps TRBD1 (5 bases). Germline V CDR1 and CDR2: SGHRS, YFSETQ. The CDR3 covers 12 residues. Between the trimmed V and J ends, which lost 4 bases and 7 bases, there was a span of 11 bases. The DNA of the CDR3 is TGCGCCAGCAGCCCTGGGGACCTTGAAGCTTTCTTT. Translated, it gives CASSPGDLEAFF.

The V and J genes are TRBV30 and TRBJ1-4; TRBD1 is a possible D gene (5 bases). V was pared by 3 bases and J by 8 bases, with 22 bases between. CDR1 GTSNPN and CDR2 SVGIG come from the germline V gene (reference sequence). The CDR3 runs to 16 residues. The CDR3 coding sequence is TGTGCCTGGAGAAGATTGACGGCGAATGGGGGGGAAAAACTGTTTTTT. This encodes CAWRRLTANGGEKLFF. Based on the CDR3 plus reference TRBV30 and TRBJ1-4, the full variable domain is SQTIHQWPATLVQPVGSPLSLECTVEGTSNPNLYWYRQAAGRGLQLLFYSVGIGQISSEVPQNLSASRPQDRQFILSSKKLLLSDSGFYLCAWRRLTANGGEKLFFGSGTQLSVL.

The CDR3 DNA sequence: TGTGCCAGCAGGGAACAGGGAATGGATGGCTACACCTTC. Translated: CASREQGMDGYTF. The V call is TRBV6-1, the J call TRBJ1-2, with a tentative D call TRBD1 (6 bases). This CDR3 region has 13 residues. Germline V CDR1 and CDR2: MNHNS, SASEGT. V lost 6 bases and J 6 bases, leaving 14 bases between the germline ends.

The chain employs TRBV5-1 and TRBJ1-2, with 8 bases aligning to TRBD1. Germline loops: CDR1 SGHRS, CDR2 YFSETQ. This CDR3 spans 15 amino acids. Unmatched junction bases numbered 11, after V lost 4 bases and J lost 6 bases. The CDR3 is CASSPQGAGVDGYTF. In DNA, the CDR3 is TGCGCCAGCAGCCCCCAGGGGGCAGGGGTTGATGGCTACACCTTC. The full variable domain, its missing parts supplied by reference TRBV5-1 and TRBJ1-2, is KAGVTQTPRYLIKTRGQQVTLSCSPISGHRSVSWYQQTPGQGLQFLFEYFSETQRNKGNFPGRFSGRQFSNSRSEMNVSTLELGDSALYLCASSPQGAGVDGYTFGSGTRLTVV.

The V gene is TRBV9, the J gene TRBJ2-5; 7 bases match TRBD1. Trimming at V came to 0 bases and at J to 3 bases, leaving 5 bases not matched to a gene. Germline V gene lookup returns CDR1 SGDLS and CDR2 YYNGEE. This CDR3 has 15 amino acids. The CDR3 spells CASSVEGGMKETQYF. In DNA, the CDR3 is TGTGCCAGCAGCGTAGAAGGGGGCATGAAAGAGACCCAGTACTTC.

The table lists this clone with a few counts. The chain employs TRBV5-1 and TRBJ2-7, with 11 bases matching TRBD1. The CDR3 has 13 amino acids. Germline assignment: CDR1 SGHRS and CDR2 YFSETQ. The junction had 6 bases not matched to a gene; V was cut back by 1 base and J by 12 bases. CDR3 loop: CASSLRGQGVLYV. DNA of the CDR3: TGCGCCAGCAGCTTGCGGGGACAGGGGGTTTTGTACGTC.

V gene TRBV27 combines with J gene TRBJ1-5; TRBD1 matches at 8 bases. This CDR3 has 15 residues. Germline CDR1 is MNHEY and CDR2 is SMNVEV (reference sequence). Losses at the gene ends were 6 bases for V and 6 bases for J; bases not matched to a gene: 10. CDR3 coding DNA: TGTGCCAGCAGGTACACGGGACAGGCGATTCAGCCCCAGCATTTT. Translation gives CASRYTGQAIQPQHF.

J is TRBJ1-2 and V is TRBV6-5; D not resolved. CDR1 is MNHEY and CDR2 is SVGAGI in the germline V gene. V was cut by 2 bases and J by 0 bases, with 7 bases left in between. CDR3 length: 14 amino acids. CDR3 in DNA: TGTGCCAGCAGTTACAGTGGGACTAACTATGGCTACACCTTC. It is translated as CASSYSGTNYGYTF.